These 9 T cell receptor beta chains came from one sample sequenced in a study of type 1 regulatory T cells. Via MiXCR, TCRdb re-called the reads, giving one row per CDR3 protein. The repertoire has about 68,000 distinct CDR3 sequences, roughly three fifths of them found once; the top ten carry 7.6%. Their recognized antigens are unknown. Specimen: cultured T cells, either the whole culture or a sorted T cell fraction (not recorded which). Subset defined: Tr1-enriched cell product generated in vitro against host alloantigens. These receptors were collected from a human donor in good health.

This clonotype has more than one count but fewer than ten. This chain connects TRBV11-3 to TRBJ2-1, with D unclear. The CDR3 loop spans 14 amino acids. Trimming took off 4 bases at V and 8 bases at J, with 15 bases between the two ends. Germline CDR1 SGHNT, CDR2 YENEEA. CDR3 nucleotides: TGTGCCAGCAGCTCAGGTGATACTCCCGATGAGCAGTTCTTC. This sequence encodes CASSSGDTPDEQFF.

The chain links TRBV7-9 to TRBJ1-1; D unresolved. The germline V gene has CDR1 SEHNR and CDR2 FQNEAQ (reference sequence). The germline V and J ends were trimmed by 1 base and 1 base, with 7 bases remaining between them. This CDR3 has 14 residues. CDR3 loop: CASSLVWRNTEAFF. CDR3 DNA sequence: TGTGCCAGCAGCTTAGTTTGGCGGAACACTGAAGCTTTCTTT.

The CDR3 here is CSASRGRGSNSPLHF. CDR3 DNA: TGCAGTGCTAGTCGCGGCAGGGGGAGTAATTCACCCCTCCACTTT. V and J are TRBV20-1 and TRBJ1-6; TRBD1 aligns across 7 bases. The CDR3 has 15 residues. Looked up from germline, CDR1 is DFQATT and CDR2 is SNEGSKA (reference sequence). Trimming removed 3 bases from V and 6 bases from J; junction bases left unmatched: 8.

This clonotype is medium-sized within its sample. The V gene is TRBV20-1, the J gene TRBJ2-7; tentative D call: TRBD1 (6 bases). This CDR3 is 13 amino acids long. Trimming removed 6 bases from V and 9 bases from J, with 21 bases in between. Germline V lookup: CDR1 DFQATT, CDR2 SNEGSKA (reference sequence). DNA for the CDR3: TGCAGTGCCCCATCGTGGACAGCTCCTGGGCAGTACTTC. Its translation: CSAPSWTAPGQYF.

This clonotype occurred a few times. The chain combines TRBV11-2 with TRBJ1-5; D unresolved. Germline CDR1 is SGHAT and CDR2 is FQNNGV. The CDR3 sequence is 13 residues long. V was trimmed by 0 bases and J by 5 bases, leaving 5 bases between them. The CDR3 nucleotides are TGTGCCAGCAGCTTAGATAGAGATCAGCCCCAGCATTTT. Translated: CASSLDRDQPQHF.

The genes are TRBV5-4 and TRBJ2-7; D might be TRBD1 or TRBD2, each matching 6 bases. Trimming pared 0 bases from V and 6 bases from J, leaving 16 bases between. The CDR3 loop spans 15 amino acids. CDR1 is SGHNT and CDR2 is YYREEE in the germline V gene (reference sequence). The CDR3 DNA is TGTGCCAGCAGCTTGGAAAGGGGGGCTATGGGCGAGCAGTACTTC. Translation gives CASSLERGAMGEQYF.

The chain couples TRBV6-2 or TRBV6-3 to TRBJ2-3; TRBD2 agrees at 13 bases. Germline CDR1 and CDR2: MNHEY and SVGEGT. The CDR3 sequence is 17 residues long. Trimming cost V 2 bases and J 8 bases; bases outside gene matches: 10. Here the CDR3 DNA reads TGTGCCAGCAGTTACGCCAAACTAGCGGGAGGGCCGGGTACGCAGTATTTT. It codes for CASSYAKLAGGPGTQYF.

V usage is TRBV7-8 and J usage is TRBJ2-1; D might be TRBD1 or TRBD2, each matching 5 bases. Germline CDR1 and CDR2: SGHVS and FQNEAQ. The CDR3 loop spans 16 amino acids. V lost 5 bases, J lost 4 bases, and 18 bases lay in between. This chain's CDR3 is CASSPWTPRGYNEQFF. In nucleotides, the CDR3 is TGTGCCAGCAGCCCATGGACTCCTAGGGGATACAATGAGCAGTTCTTC. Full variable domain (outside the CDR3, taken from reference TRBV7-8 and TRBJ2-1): GAGVSQSPRYKVAKRGQDVALRCDPISGHVSLFWYQQALGQGPEFLTYFQNEAQLDKSGLPSDRFFAERPEGSVSTLKIQRTQQEDSAVYLCASSPWTPRGYNEQFFGPGTRLTVL.

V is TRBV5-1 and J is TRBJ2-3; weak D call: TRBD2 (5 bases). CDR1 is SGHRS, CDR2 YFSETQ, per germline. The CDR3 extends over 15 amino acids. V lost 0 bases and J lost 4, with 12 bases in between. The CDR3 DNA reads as TGCGCCAGCAGCTTGGGTTCGGGATTAGCAGATACGCAGTATTTT. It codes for CASSLGSGLADTQYF.